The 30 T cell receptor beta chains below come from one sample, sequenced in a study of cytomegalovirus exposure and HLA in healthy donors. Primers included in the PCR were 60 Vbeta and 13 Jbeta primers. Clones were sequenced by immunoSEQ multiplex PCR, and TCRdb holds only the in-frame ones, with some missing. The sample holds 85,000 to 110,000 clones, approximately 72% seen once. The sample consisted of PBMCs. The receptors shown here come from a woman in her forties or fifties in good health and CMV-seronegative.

The CDR3 region is CASQMYQETQYF. In DNA, the CDR3 is TGTGCCTCTCAGATGTACCAAGAGACCCAGTACTTC. The chain carries TRBV2 and TRBJ2-5; D not resolved. Germline V gene sequence: CDR1 SNHLY, CDR2 FYNNEI. With 11 bases removed from V and 0 bases from J, the gap between germline ends came to 10 bases. The CDR3 contains 12 residues.

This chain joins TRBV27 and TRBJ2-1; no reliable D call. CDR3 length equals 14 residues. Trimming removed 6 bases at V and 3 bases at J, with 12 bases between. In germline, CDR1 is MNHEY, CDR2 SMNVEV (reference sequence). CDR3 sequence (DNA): TGTGCCAGCAGCCCATTTAGTCACTACAATGAGCAGTTCTTC. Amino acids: CASSPFSHYNEQFF.

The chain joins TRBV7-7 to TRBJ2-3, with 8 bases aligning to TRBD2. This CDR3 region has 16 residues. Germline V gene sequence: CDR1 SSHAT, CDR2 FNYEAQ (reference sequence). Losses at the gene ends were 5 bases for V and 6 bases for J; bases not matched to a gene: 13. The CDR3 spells CASSRVGSGGDDTQYF. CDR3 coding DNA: TGTGCCAGCAGCCGAGTCGGGTCGGGAGGGGATGATACGCAGTATTTT.

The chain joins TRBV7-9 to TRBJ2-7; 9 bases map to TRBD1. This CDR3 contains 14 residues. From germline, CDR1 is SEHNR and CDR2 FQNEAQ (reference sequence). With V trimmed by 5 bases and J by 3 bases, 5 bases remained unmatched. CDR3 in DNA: TGTGCCAGCAGCGCCCGGGACAGGGACTACGAGCAGTACTTC. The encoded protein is CASSARDRDYEQYF.

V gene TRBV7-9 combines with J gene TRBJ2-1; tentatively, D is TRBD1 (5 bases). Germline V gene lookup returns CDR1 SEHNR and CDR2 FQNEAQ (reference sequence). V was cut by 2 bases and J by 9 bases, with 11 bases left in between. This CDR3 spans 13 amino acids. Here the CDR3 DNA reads TGTGCCAGCAGCTTACTTCAGGGTGGTGAGCAGTTCTTC. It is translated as CASSLLQGGEQFF.

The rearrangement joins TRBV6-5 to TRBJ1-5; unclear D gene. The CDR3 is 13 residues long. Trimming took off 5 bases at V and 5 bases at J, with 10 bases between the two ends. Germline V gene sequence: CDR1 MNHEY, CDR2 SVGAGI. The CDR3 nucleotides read TGTGCCAGCAGTCCCACGGTGGATCAGCCCCAGCATTTT. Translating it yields CASSPTVDQPQHF.

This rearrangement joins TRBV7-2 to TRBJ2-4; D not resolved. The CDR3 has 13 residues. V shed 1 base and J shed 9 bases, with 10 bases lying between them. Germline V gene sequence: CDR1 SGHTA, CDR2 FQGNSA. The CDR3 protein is CASSLGRSGIQYF. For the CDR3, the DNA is TGTGCCAGCAGCTTAGGCAGATCAGGCATTCAGTACTTC.

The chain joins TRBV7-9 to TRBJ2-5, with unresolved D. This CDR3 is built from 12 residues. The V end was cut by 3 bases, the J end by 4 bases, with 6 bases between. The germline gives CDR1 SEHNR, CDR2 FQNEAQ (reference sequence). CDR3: CASSLVAETQYF. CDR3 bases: TGTGCCAGCAGCTTGGTGGCAGAGACCCAGTACTTC.

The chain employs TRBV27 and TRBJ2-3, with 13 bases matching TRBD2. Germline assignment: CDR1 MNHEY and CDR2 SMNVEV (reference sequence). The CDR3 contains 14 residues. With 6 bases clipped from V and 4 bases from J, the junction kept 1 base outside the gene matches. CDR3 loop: CASSGLAGADTQYF. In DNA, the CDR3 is TGTGCCAGCAGCGGACTAGCGGGAGCAGATACGCAGTATTTT.

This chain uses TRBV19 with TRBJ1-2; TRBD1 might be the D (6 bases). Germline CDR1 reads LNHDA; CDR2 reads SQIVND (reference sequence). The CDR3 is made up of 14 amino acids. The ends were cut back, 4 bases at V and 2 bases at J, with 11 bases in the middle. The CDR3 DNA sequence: TGTGCCAGTAGTACGATACAGGGAAACTATGGCTACACCTTC. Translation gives CASSTIQGNYGYTF.

The CDR3 DNA is TGTGCCAGCAGTGAGGGACAGGGGATAGATACGCAGTATTTT. It encodes CASSEGQGIDTQYF. The chain links TRBV6-1 to TRBJ2-3, with TRBD1 matching over 10 bases. The CDR3 extends over 14 amino acids. CDR1 and CDR2 (germline): MNHNS, SASEGT. J gave up 5 bases and V 3 bases, and 2 bases lay outside the gene matches.

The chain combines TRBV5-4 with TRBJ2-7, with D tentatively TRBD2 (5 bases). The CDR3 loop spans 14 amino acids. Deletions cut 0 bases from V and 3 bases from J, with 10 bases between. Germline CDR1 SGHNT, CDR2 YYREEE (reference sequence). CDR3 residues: CASSLDTRDYEQYF. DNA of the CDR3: TGTGCCAGCAGCTTGGACACTAGGGACTACGAGCAGTACTTC.

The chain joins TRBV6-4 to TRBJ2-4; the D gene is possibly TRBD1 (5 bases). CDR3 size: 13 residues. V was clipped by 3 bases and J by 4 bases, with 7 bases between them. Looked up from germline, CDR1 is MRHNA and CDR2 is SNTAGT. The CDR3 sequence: CASSEQAKNIQYF. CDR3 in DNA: TGTGCCAGCAGTGAACAGGCAAAAAACATTCAGTACTTC.

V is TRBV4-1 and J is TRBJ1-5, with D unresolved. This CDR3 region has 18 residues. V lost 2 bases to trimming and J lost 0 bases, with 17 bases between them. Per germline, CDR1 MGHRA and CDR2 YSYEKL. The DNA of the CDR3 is TGCGCCAGCAGCCAAAGACGGGAAGCCCCTTATAGCAATCAGCCCCAGCATTTT. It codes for CASSQRREAPYSNQPQHF.

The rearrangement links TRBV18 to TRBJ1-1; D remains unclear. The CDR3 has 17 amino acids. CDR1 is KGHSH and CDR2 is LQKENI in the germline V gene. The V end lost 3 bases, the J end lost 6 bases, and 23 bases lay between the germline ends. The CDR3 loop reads CASSPPEGWEWGAEAFF. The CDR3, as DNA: TGTGCCAGCTCACCGCCCGAGGGTTGGGAGTGGGGAGCTGAAGCTTTCTTT.

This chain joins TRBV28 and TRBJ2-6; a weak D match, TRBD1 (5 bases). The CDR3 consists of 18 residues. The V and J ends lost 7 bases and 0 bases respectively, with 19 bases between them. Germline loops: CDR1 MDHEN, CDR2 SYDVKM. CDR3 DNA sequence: TGTGCCAGCAAACACGACAGTCTTTTATTCTCTGGGGCCAACGTCCTGACTTTC. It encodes CASKHDSLLFSGANVLTF.

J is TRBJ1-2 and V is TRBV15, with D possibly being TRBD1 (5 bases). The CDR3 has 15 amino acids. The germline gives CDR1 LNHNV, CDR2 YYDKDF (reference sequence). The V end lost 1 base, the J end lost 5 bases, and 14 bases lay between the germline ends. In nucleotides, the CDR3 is TGTGCCACCAGCAGAGGATTCGACAGCCCTTATGGCTACACCTTC. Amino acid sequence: CATSRGFDSPYGYTF.

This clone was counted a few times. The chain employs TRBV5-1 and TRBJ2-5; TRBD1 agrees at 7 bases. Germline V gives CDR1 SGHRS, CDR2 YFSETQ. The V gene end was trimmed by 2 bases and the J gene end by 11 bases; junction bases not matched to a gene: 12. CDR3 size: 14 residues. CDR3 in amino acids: CASSFLDRAEEQYF. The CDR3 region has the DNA TGCGCCAGCAGCTTCCTCGACAGGGCGGAAGAGCAGTACTTC.

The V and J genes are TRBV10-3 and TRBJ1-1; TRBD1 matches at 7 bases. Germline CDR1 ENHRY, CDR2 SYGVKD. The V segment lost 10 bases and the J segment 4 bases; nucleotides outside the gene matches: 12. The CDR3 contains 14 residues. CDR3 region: CATTQTGPSTEAFF. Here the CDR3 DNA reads TGTGCCACCACCCAGACAGGGCCAAGCACTGAAGCTTTCTTT.

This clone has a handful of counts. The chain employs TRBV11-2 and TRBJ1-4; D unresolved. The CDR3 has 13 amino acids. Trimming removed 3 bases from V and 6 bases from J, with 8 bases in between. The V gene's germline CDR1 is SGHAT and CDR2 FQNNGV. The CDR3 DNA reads TGTGCCAGCAGCTTTTTGGAGGATGAAAAACTGTTTTTT. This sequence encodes CASSFLEDEKLFF.

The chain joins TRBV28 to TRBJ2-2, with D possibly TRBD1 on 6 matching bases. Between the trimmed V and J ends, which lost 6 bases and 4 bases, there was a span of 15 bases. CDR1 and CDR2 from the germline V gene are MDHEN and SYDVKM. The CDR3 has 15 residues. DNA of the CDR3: TGTGCCAGCAGAGCCGGACAGTTCTTCACCGGGGAGCTGTTTTTT. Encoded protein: CASRAGQFFTGELFF. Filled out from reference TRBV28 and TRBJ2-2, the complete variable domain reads DVKVTQSSRYLVKRTGEKVFLECVQDMDHENMFWYRQDPGLGLRLIYFSYDVKMKEKGDIPEGYSVSREKKERFSLILESASTNQTSMYLCASRAGQFFTGELFFGEGSRLTVL.

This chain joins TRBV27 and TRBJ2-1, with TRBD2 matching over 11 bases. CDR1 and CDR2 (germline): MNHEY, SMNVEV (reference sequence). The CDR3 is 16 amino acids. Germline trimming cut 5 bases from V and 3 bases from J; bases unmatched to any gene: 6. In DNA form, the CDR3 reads TGTGCCAGCAGTGGTAGCGGGAGGGCCTTCTACAATGAGCAGTTCTTC. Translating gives CASSGSGRAFYNEQFF.

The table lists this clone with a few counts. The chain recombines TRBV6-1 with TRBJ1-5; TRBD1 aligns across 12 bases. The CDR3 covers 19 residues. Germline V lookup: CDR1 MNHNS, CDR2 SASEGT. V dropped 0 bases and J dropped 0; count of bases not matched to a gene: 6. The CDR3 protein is CASSEAWGQGAYSNQPQHF. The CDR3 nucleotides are TGTGCCAGCAGTGAAGCTTGGGGACAGGGGGCGTATAGCAATCAGCCCCAGCATTTT.

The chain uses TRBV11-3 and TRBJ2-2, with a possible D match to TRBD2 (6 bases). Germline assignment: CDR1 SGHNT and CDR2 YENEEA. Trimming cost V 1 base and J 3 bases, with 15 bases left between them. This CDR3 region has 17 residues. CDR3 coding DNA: TGTGCCAGCAGCTTAGGGGGGACTCCCTCGTACACCGGGGAGCTGTTTTTT. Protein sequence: CASSLGGTPSYTGELFF.

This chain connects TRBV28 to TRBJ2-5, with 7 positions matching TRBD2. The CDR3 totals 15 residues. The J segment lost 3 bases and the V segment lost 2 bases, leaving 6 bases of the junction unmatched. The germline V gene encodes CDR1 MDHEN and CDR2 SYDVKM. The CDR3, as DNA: TGTGCCAGCAGTTTAGCGGGAGCAGGAAAAGAGACCCAGTACTTC. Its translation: CASSLAGAGKETQYF.

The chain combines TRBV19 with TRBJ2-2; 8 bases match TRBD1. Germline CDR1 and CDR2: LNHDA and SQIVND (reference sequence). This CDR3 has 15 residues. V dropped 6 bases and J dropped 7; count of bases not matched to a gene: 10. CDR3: CASSRPGQVNGELFF. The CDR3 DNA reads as TGTGCCAGTAGCCGACCGGGACAGGTAAACGGGGAGCTGTTTTTT.

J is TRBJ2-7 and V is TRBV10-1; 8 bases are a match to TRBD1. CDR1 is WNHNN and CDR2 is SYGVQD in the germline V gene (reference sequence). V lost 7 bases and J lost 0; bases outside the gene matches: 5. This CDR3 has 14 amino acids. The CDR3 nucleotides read TGCGCCAGCAACAAAGGACAGGGCTCCTACGAGCAGTACTTC. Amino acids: CASNKGQGSYEQYF.

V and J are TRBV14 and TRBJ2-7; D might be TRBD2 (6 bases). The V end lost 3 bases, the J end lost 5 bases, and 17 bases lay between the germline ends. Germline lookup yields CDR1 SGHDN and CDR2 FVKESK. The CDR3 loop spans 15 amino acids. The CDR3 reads CASSQIRGIADEQYF. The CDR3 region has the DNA TGTGCCAGCAGCCAGATCCGGGGGATCGCGGACGAGCAGTACTTC.

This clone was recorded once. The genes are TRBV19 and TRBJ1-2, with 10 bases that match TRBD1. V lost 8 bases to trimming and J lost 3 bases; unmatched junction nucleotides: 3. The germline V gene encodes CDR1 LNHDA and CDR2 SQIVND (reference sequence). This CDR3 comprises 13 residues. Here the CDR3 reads CASSGTGDYGYTF. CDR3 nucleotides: TGTGCCAGTTCCGGGACAGGGGACTATGGCTACACCTTC.

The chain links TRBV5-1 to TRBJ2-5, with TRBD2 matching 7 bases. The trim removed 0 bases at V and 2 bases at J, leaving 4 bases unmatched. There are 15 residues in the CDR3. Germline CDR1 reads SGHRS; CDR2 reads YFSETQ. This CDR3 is CASSLGPSGQETQYF. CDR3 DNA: TGCGCCAGCAGCTTGGGGCCTAGCGGACAAGAGACCCAGTACTTC.